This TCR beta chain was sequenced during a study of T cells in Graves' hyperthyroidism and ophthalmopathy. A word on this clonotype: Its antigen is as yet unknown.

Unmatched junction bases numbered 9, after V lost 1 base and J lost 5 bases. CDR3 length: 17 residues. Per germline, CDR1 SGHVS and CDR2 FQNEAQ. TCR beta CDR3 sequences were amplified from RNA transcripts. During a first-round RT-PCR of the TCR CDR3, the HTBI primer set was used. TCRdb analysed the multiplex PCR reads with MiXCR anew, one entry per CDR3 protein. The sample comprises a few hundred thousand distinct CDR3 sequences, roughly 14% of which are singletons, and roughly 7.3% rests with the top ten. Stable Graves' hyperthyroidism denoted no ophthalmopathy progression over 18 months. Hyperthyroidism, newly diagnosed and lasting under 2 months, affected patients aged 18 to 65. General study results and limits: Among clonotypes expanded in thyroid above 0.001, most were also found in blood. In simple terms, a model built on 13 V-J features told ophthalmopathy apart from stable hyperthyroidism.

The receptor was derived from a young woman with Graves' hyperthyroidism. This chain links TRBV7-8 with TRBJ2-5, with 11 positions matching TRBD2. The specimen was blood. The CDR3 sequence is CASSLVASGRMLETQYF. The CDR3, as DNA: TGTGCCAGCAGCTTAGTAGCTAGCGGGAGGATGTTGGAGACCCAGTACTTC.